This T cell receptor (beta chain) was identified in a study of blood T cells in healthy people across ages. General study findings and limits: Unknown donor CMV status possibly confounded expanded clonotype changes. Naive CD4+ cell counts and diversity both ran higher in long-lived than in aged donors.

With 2 bases removed from V and 3 bases from J, the gap between germline ends came to 8 bases. The CDR3 is 14 residues long. Germline V gene lookup returns CDR1 SGHDT and CDR2 YYEEEE. A sample-barcoded 5' primer and a J-beta primer mix were used in a second PCR of about 7 to 12 cycles. TCRdb used MiXCR to reprocess the 5' RACE reads, holding one entry per CDR3 protein. The sample contains about 1.5 million distinct CDR3 sequences, around 42% of which appear only once. Samples had at least 6.5 million PBMCs isolated from them. Concerning this clonotype itself: What it binds is not known.

The genes are TRBV5-6 and TRBJ1-4; a possible D gene is TRBD1 (6 bases). This sequence was found in a woman in her late teens or twenties in good health. What was sequenced was blood. The CDR3 DNA follows: TGTGCCAGCAGCTTCAGGACAGCTAATGAAAAACTGTTTTTT. Translation gives CASSFRTANEKLFF.